This record concerns one TCR beta chain sequence. This record belongs to a study of tumor and adjacent non-tumor tissue in lung cancer. The germline V and J ends were trimmed by 4 bases and 1 base, with 16 bases remaining between them. CDR1 MGHRA and CDR2 YSYEKL come from the germline V gene. The CDR3 totals 16 residues. The template was RNA from unsorted bulk tissue. A modified ARM-PCR protocol with three rounds of nested PCR amplified TCRbeta. TCRdb re-called the multiplex PCR reads through MiXCR, storing one row per CDR3 protein. The sample consists of about 200,000 distinct CDR3 sequences, approximately 74% of them appearing once.

This chain uses TRBV4-1 with TRBJ1-1, with no clear D. The sequence derives from a man aged 55 to 69 with non-small cell lung cancer. Input material: lung tumor tissue. In nucleotides, the CDR3 is TGCGCCAGCAGCCTAGGTCTTTTCGGGTGGAACACTGAAGCTTTCTTT. This sequence encodes CASSLGLFGWNTEAFF.